These 24 T cell receptor beta chains were all obtained from the same sample, sequenced in a study of cytomegalovirus exposure and HLA in healthy donors. Primers for the PCR totalled 60 Vbeta and 13 Jbeta. Generated by immunoSEQ multiplex PCR, the TCRdb table keeps only in-frame clones and is missing some. This table holds more than 65,000 clones, 74% found once. The sample taken for sequencing was PBMCs. The receptors come from a woman aged 55 to 70 in good health and CMV-seropositive.

For this clone: Other DNA sequences within the sample encode an identical CDR3. V and J are TRBV10-3 and TRBJ2-7; 7 bases map to TRBD2. Germline CDR1 ENHRY, CDR2 SYGVKD. Trimming cost V 0 bases and J 0 bases; bases outside gene matches: 5. The CDR3 contains 16 residues. Here the CDR3 DNA reads TGTGCCATCAGTGAGTCACCGGGGGGTTTCTCCTACGAGCAGTACTTC. It codes for CAISESPGGFSYEQYF.

The chain links TRBV15 to TRBJ2-1; D unclear. Trimming removed 0 bases at V and 4 bases at J, with 4 bases between. CDR3 size: 13 residues. Germline CDR1 reads LNHNV; CDR2 reads YYDKDF (reference sequence). The CDR3 DNA reads TGTGCCACCAGCAGAGACTTTTACAATGAGCAGTTCTTC. Protein: CATSRDFYNEQFF. Based on the CDR3 plus reference TRBV15 and TRBJ2-1, the full variable domain is DAMVIQNPRYQVTQFGKPVTLSCSQTLNHNVMYWYQQKSSQAPKLLFHYYDKDFNNEADTPDNFQSRRPNTSFCFLDIRSPGLGDTAMYLCATSRDFYNEQFFGPGTRLTVL.

This clone was seen a handful of times. The CDR3 region has the DNA TGTGCCAGCAGCCGCGCCCATCGGGAGACCCAGTACTTC. Its translation: CASSRAHRETQYF. V and J are TRBV5-6 and TRBJ2-5; D is unclear. The CDR3 covers 13 residues. V dropped 4 bases and J dropped 5 bases, with 12 bases sitting between them. In germline, CDR1 is SGHDT, CDR2 YYEEEE.

The chain carries TRBV7-9 and TRBJ2-5, with D uncertain. The CDR3 runs 14 residues. V was shortened by 3 bases and J by 2 bases, with 10 bases between the two germline ends. Germline V CDR1 and CDR2: SEHNR, FQNEAQ (reference sequence). The CDR3 nucleotides are TGTGCCAGCAGCTTCACTGACTCTCAAGAGACCCAGTACTTC. It codes for CASSFTDSQETQYF.

The sample holds a few counts of this clone. The J gene is TRBJ2-1, the V gene TRBV2; 10 bases map to TRBD2. V lost 11 bases and J lost 5; bases outside the gene matches: 9. Germline values: CDR1 SNHLY, CDR2 FYNNEI. CDR3 length equals 14 residues. The CDR3 here is CAVSGRALDNEQFF. CDR3 coding DNA: TGTGCCGTCAGCGGGAGGGCCCTCGACAATGAGCAGTTCTTC.

This clone was counted only a few times. The rearrangement joins TRBV27 to TRBJ1-2; no reliable D call. This CDR3 is 13 amino acids long. Trimming took 6 bases from V and 6 from J, leaving 14 bases between them. Germline CDR1 and CDR2: MNHEY and SMNVEV (reference sequence). Here the CDR3 DNA reads TGTGCCAGCAGGCCAGTGGAGGGCGATGGCTACACCTTC. Protein product: CASRPVEGDGYTF.

The rearrangement uses TRBV7-9 and TRBJ1-4; D is perhaps TRBD1 (6 bases). Germline CDR1 reads SEHNR; CDR2 reads FQNEAQ (reference sequence). The CDR3 has 14 amino acids. Trimming took off 1 base at V and 3 bases at J, with 6 bases between the two ends. The CDR3 region has the DNA TGTGCCAGCAGCTTAGGGACAGCTAATGAAAAACTGTTTTTT. Translation: CASSLGTANEKLFF.

CDR3 amino acids: CASSGHGAGANVLTF. DNA of the CDR3: TGTGCCAGCAGTGGACATGGGGCGGGGGCCAACGTCCTGACTTTC. J is TRBJ2-6 and V is TRBV27, with a possible D match to TRBD1 (5 bases). Germline values: CDR1 MNHEY, CDR2 SMNVEV (reference sequence). The V end was cut by 5 bases, the J end by 4 bases, with 12 bases between. CDR3 size: 15 residues.

This chain joins TRBV5-1 and TRBJ2-5, with 10 bases aligning to TRBD2. V shed 0 bases, J shed 4 bases, and the junction held 3 bases outside the gene matches. The CDR3 totals 15 residues. The germline CDR1 and CDR2 sequences are SGHRS and YFSETQ. The CDR3 is CASSLGASGRETQYF. CDR3 DNA: TGCGCCAGCAGCTTGGGGGCTAGCGGGAGAGAGACCCAGTACTTC. Combining the CDR3 with reference TRBV5-1 and TRBJ2-5 gives the whole variable domain KAGVTQTPRYLIKTRGQQVTLSCSPISGHRSVSWYQQTPGQGLQFLFEYFSETQRNKGNFPGRFSGRQFSNSRSEMNVSTLELGDSALYLCASSLGASGRETQYFGPGTRLLVL.

The chain joins TRBV5-1 to TRBJ1-3; 8 nucleotides line up with TRBD1. The CDR3 length is 14 residues. The ends lost 5 bases at V and 3 bases at J; junction bases unmatched: 4. Germline V gene sequence: CDR1 SGHRS, CDR2 YFSETQ. This chain's CDR3 is CASRDGQGGNTIYF. CDR3 nucleotides: TGCGCCAGCAGAGACGGACAGGGTGGAAACACCATATATTTT. Supplemented by reference TRBV5-1 and TRBJ1-3, the full variable domain reads KAGVTQTPRYLIKTRGQQVTLSCSPISGHRSVSWYQQTPGQGLQFLFEYFSETQRNKGNFPGRFSGRQFSNSRSEMNVSTLELGDSALYLCASRDGQGGNTIYFGEGSWLTVV.

A note on this clone: This specimen includes other DNA sequences encoding the same CDR3. In DNA, the CDR3 is TGCGCCAGCAGCTTGGGTGGGGGGGATCAGCCCCAGCATTTT. Encoded protein: CASSLGGGDQPQHF. The J gene is TRBJ1-5, the V gene TRBV5-1; D might be TRBD1 (5 bases). CDR1 is SGHRS and CDR2 is YFSETQ in the germline V gene. This CDR3 has 14 amino acids. Trimming left V 0 bases short and J 5 bases short, with 9 bases between.

The chain couples TRBV28 to TRBJ1-2, with 7 nucleotides matching TRBD1. Looked up from germline, CDR1 is MDHEN and CDR2 is SYDVKM. V shed 6 bases, J shed 4 bases, and the junction held 5 bases outside the gene matches. The CDR3 has 13 amino acids. Here the CDR3 reads CASSLTGVYGYTF. As DNA, the CDR3 is TGTGCCAGCAGCCTTACAGGGGTCTATGGCTACACCTTC.

The chain links TRBV14 to TRBJ1-6; D gene unclear. The CDR3 is 16 amino acids. Looked up from germline, CDR1 is SGHDN and CDR2 is FVKESK. V was cut by 0 bases and J by 5 bases, with 11 bases left in between. Here the CDR3 reads CASSQEAGSDNSPLHF. The CDR3 bases are TGTGCCAGCAGCCAAGAAGCGGGGAGCGATAATTCACCCCTCCACTTT.

J is TRBJ1-1 and V is TRBV25-1; D not resolved. Germline loops: CDR1 MGHDK, CDR2 SYGVNS. The length of the CDR3 is 15 residues. V was shortened by 4 bases and J by 2 bases, with 14 bases between the two germline ends. CDR3 DNA: TGTGCCAGCAGTGTAGCGCGCGACACTAACACTGAAGCTTTCTTT. It yields the protein CASSVARDTNTEAFF.

This chain joins TRBV2 and TRBJ2-3, with 7 bases lining up with TRBD2. The CDR3 covers 17 residues. In germline, CDR1 is SNHLY, CDR2 FYNNEI. Trimming removed 7 bases from V and 1 base from J; junction bases left unmatched: 14. The CDR3 DNA follows: TGTGCCAGCATCTTGGGGGGGAGTTTAAGGGGCACAGATACGCAGTATTTT. Translation gives CASILGGSLRGTDTQYF.

The chain carries TRBV11-2 and TRBJ2-7, with 11 bases that match TRBD2. The germline V gene has CDR1 SGHAT and CDR2 FQNNGV. V gave up 3 bases and J gave up 11 bases; unmatched junction bases: 6. The CDR3 has 13 amino acids. CDR3 DNA sequence: TGTGCCAGCAGCTTCGAACTAGCGGGGGAGGAGTACTTC. This codes for CASSFELAGEEYF.

This rearrangement joins TRBV5-6 to TRBJ2-2; maybe TRBD2 (5 bases). Deletions cut 3 bases from V and 10 bases from J, with 10 bases between. The germline V gene has CDR1 SGHDT and CDR2 YYEEEE. The CDR3 has 12 amino acids. CDR3 DNA sequence: TGTGCCAGCAGCTCTACGCGGGTGGAGCTGTTTTTT. As protein: CASSSTRVELFF.

The rearrangement joins TRBV30 to TRBJ2-6, with 7 nucleotides matching TRBD1. The CDR3 has 15 amino acids. Trimming took 3 bases from V and 0 from J; bases not matched to a gene: 2. Germline CDR1 is GTSNPN and CDR2 is SVGIG (reference sequence). CDR3 DNA sequence: TGTGCCTGGAGCGCAGGGGGCTCTGGGGCCAACGTCCTGACTTTC. As protein: CAWSAGGSGANVLTF.

The rearrangement uses TRBV18 and TRBJ1-1; D gene ambiguous. The CDR3 runs to 14 residues. The V end was cut by 9 bases, the J end by 0 bases, with 14 bases between. Per germline, CDR1 KGHSH and CDR2 LQKENI. Written as DNA, the CDR3 is TGTGCCAGTGGAGAATTTAGCATGAACACTGAAGCTTTCTTT. Its translation is CASGEFSMNTEAFF.

The chain links TRBV5-1 to TRBJ1-6; 12 positions match TRBD1. The CDR3 extends over 22 amino acids. V shed 0 bases and J 1 base; nucleotides not matched to a gene: 14. From germline, CDR1 is SGHRS and CDR2 YFSETQ. This CDR3 reads CASSLERGQGAMGKSYNSPLHF. The DNA for the CDR3 is TGCGCCAGCAGCTTGGAACGGGGACAGGGGGCGATGGGAAAATCCTATAATTCACCCCTCCACTTT.

The V call is TRBV2, the J call TRBJ2-5; 8 bases are a match to TRBD2. After removal of 5 bases from V and 1 base from J, the junction contained 6 bases not matched to a gene. From germline, CDR1 is SNHLY and CDR2 FYNNEI. This CDR3 comprises 15 residues. The CDR3 coding sequence is TGTGCCAGCAGTCAATTCGGGGGGGTCCAAGAGACCCAGTACTTC. Translating gives CASSQFGGVQETQYF. The entire variable domain, with the rest obtained from reference TRBV2 and TRBJ2-5, is as follows: EPEVTQTPSHQVTQMGQEVILRCVPISNHLYFYWYRQILGQKVEFLVSFYNNEISEKSEIFDDQFSVERPDGSNFTLKIRSTKLEDSAMYFCASSQFGGVQETQYFGPGTRLLVL.

V usage is TRBV10-3 and J usage is TRBJ2-6; the D gene is possibly TRBD1 (5 bases). V lost 6 bases, J lost 1 base, and 10 bases lay in between. CDR1 and CDR2 (germline): ENHRY, SYGVKD. There are 15 residues in the CDR3. The CDR3 sequence: CAISATGSGANVLTF. As DNA, the CDR3 is TGTGCCATCAGCGCCACAGGATCTGGGGCCAACGTCCTGACTTTC.

The chain combines TRBV6-5 with TRBJ2-3, with TRBD1 identical over 8 bases. This CDR3 contains 16 residues. V lost 2 bases to trimming and J lost 2 bases; unmatched junction nucleotides: 6. Germline lookup yields CDR1 MNHEY and CDR2 SVGAGI. The CDR3 spells CASSYRQGAFTDTQYF. CDR3 sequence (DNA): TGTGCCAGCAGTTACCGCCAGGGGGCCTTCACAGATACGCAGTATTTT.

This clone was seen more than once but under ten times. The chain employs TRBV7-6 and TRBJ2-1, with 9 nucleotides matching TRBD2. After removal of 3 bases from V and 7 bases from J, the junction contained 7 bases not matched to a gene. This CDR3 contains 15 residues. Germline lookup yields CDR1 SGHVS and CDR2 FNYEAQ. As DNA, the CDR3 is TGTGCCAGCAGCTTGAATAGCGGGAGAGGGAATGAGCAGTTCTTC. As protein: CASSLNSGRGNEQFF.